The clone carrying this T cell receptor beta chain was recorded at least ten times. The data belong to a study of shared clonotypes between healthy human individuals. The team ran DNA from unsorted PBMCs on ten immunoSEQ deep assay plates for sequencing. Some clones are missing from TCRdb's copy, which holds only in-frame ones; the method was immunoSEQ multiplex PCR. This sample has about 480,000 clones, with nearly 80% found just once. Germline lookup yields CDR1 MNHNS and CDR2 SASEGT. CDR3 length equals 14 residues. Trimming removed 4 bases from V and 4 bases from J, with 11 bases in between. The sample consisted of PBMCs. The gene calls are TRBV6-1 and TRBJ1-5, with D maybe TRBD1 (5 bases). The receptor was derived from a woman in her thirties or forties in good health. Some clones in this sample may be carry-over from other donors' samples. Written as DNA, the CDR3 is TGTGCCAGCAGTGTGGGGGGTTGGAATCAGCCCCAGCATTTT. Amino acid sequence: CASSVGGWNQPQHF.